The 14 T cell receptor beta chains below come from one sample, sequenced in a study of blood T cell repertoires in COVID-19. Profiled with immunoSEQ multiplex PCR; TCRdb holds only in-frame clones, not every one. The repertoire includes hundreds of thousands of clones, 80% to 90% of them detected once, and approximately 4.1% sits in the top ten. Sequenced: PBMCs or T cells enriched from blood (not recorded which). All receptors derive from a woman aged 25 to 45 who had recovered from COVID-19.

The chain recombines TRBV7-6 with TRBJ2-2; possibly TRBD2 for D (5 bases). The CDR3 has 16 amino acids. Trimming left V 6 bases short and J 6 bases short, with 20 bases between. Germline CDR1 reads SGHVS; CDR2 reads FNYEAQ. The CDR3 is CASRERGLRSSGELFF. The CDR3, as DNA: TGTGCCAGCAGGGAGAGAGGGCTGAGATCTTCCGGGGAGCTGTTTTTT.

The chain recombines TRBV3-1 (or the pseudogene TRBV3-2) with TRBJ2-2, with D hard to call. Germline lookup yields CDR1 LGHDT and CDR2 YNNKEL (reference sequence). The CDR3 runs 14 residues. V gave up 1 base and J gave up 5 bases, with 8 bases separating them. The CDR3 loop is CASSQAPTTGELFF. CDR3 DNA sequence: TGTGCCAGCAGCCAAGCCCCTACGACCGGGGAGCTGTTTTTT.

This chain links TRBV21-1 with TRBJ1-4; the table's D gene call, TRBD1, was not cross checked with the DNA. TRBV21-1 is a documented pseudogene. This CDR3 is 16 amino acids long. CDR3: CASSKALEDRDEKLFF. The CDR3 DNA sequence: TGTGCCAGCAGCAAAGCGCTAGAGGACAGGGATGAAAAACTGTTTTTT.

J is TRBJ1-1 and V is TRBV7-9; D is uncertain. CDR1 is SEHNR and CDR2 is FQNEAQ in the germline V gene (reference sequence). This CDR3 spans 12 amino acids. V lost 5 bases and J lost 3, with 7 bases in between. CDR3 sequence reads: CASSAYDTEAFF. CDR3 DNA: TGTGCCAGCAGCGCCTACGACACTGAAGCTTTCTTT.

The J gene is TRBJ2-6, the V gene TRBV3-1 (or the pseudogene TRBV3-2); tentative D call: TRBD1 (6 bases). The V gene's germline CDR1 is LGHDT and CDR2 YNNKEL (reference sequence). With 5 bases removed from V and 4 bases from J, the gap between germline ends came to 15 bases. The CDR3 extends over 16 amino acids. This chain's CDR3 is CASSELDRSGANVLTF. Here the CDR3 DNA reads TGTGCCAGCAGCGAACTAGACAGGTCCGGGGCCAACGTCCTGACTTTC.

This chain connects TRBV5-6 to TRBJ1-5, with a possible D match to TRBD1 (5 bases). There are 14 residues in the CDR3. V was trimmed by 0 bases and J by 3 bases, leaving 7 bases between them. CDR1 and CDR2 (germline): SGHDT, YYEEEE. This chain's CDR3 is CASSLGQFNQPQHF. DNA of the CDR3: TGTGCCAGCAGCTTGGGACAGTTCAATCAGCCCCAGCATTTT.

The chain couples TRBV30 to TRBJ2-1; possible D gene TRBD2, 6 bases. V was shortened by 1 base and J by 7 bases, with 11 bases between the two germline ends. This CDR3 region has 13 residues. Germline-derived CDR1 and CDR2 are GTSNPN and SVGIG (reference sequence). The CDR3 coding sequence is TGTGCCTGGAGTGCATTAGCGGCTAATGAGCAGTTCTTC. Encoded protein: CAWSALAANEQFF.

The chain has TRBV5-1 and TRBJ1-1; a weak D match, TRBD1 (6 bases). The V end was cut by 9 bases, the J end by 7 bases, with 25 bases between. This CDR3 spans 15 amino acids. Germline CDR1 and CDR2: SGHRS and YFSETQ. Here the CDR3 reads CATSPRQGNGHEAFF. CDR3 nucleotide sequence: TGCGCCACCTCTCCCCGTCAGGGGAACGGTCATGAAGCTTTCTTT.

V usage is TRBV27 and J usage is TRBJ1-2, with unresolved D. Trimming cost V 5 bases and J 2 bases, with 9 bases left between them. Germline loops: CDR1 MNHEY, CDR2 SMNVEV (reference sequence). CDR3 size: 13 residues. The CDR3 DNA is TGTGCCAGCAGTCCCGTGGGCAACTATGGCTACACCTTC. Translated, it gives CASSPVGNYGYTF.

This rearrangement joins TRBV7-3 to TRBJ2-1, with TRBD2 matching 9 bases. The CDR3 length is 14 residues. Germline V lookup: CDR1 SGHTA, CDR2 FQGTGA. V lost 4 bases and J lost 15; bases outside the gene matches: 13. The CDR3 is CASSYQTSGSVLFF. CDR3 DNA sequence: TGTGCCAGCAGCTATCAGACTAGCGGCTCTGTGCTGTTCTTC.

V usage is TRBV13 and J usage is TRBJ2-1, with 12 positions matching TRBD1. Germline trimming cut 4 bases from V and 9 bases from J; bases unmatched to any gene: 7. The CDR3 extends over 15 amino acids. CDR1 and CDR2 from the germline V gene are PRHDT and FYEKMQ (reference sequence). The CDR3 region is CASSSGDRGHTEQFF. CDR3 in DNA: TGTGCCAGCAGCTCGGGGGACAGGGGGCATACTGAGCAGTTCTTC.

The chain combines TRBV29-1 with TRBJ1-2; 9 bases are shared with TRBD1. V shed 4 bases and J 8 bases; nucleotides not matched to a gene: 8. The CDR3 extends over 13 amino acids. In germline, CDR1 is SQVTM, CDR2 ANQGSEA. The CDR3 coding sequence is TGCAGCGTTGGTGACAGGGGGAGGGTCGGCTACACCTTC. This sequence encodes CSVGDRGRVGYTF.

The genes are TRBV3-1 (or the pseudogene TRBV3-2) and TRBJ1-2; TRBD1 might be the D (5 bases). This CDR3 spans 14 amino acids. V was cut by 0 bases and J by 9 bases, with 14 bases left in between. Germline V gene sequence: CDR1 LGHDT, CDR2 YNNKEL (reference sequence). The CDR3 DNA sequence: TGTGCCAGCAGCCAAGATCGGCAGGGTAGGCGCTACACCTTC. This sequence encodes CASSQDRQGRRYTF.

The rearrangement joins TRBV24-1 to TRBJ2-5; 10 nucleotides agree with TRBD1. The V gene's germline CDR1 is KGHDR and CDR2 SFDVKD. This CDR3 spans 15 amino acids. With 3 bases clipped from V and 2 bases from J, the junction kept 2 bases outside the gene matches. CDR3 sequence (DNA): TGTGCCACCAGTGATCCGGGACAGGGGCAAGAGACCCAGTACTTC. This sequence encodes CATSDPGQGQETQYF.